These 12 T cell receptor beta chains were sequenced from one sample in a study of Graves' ophthalmopathy and Graves' hyperthyroidism. The authors amplified TCR beta CDR3 regions from RNA transcripts. HTBI primers primed a first-round RT-PCR, and a second-round multiplex PCR followed. Via MiXCR, TCRdb re-called the multiplex PCR reads, giving one row per CDR3 protein. The sample yields a few hundred thousand distinct CDR3 sequences, around 21% seen once. Sequenced material: peripheral blood. The receptors were gathered from a young woman with stable Graves' hyperthyroidism.

The gene calls are TRBV6-2 or TRBV6-3 and TRBJ2-7; TRBD2 aligns across 7 bases. The CDR3 consists of 16 residues. CDR1 and CDR2 (germline): MNHEY, SVGEGT. J gave up 0 bases and V 8 bases, and 13 bases lay outside the gene matches. The CDR3 protein is CASARNPRDYSYEQYF. In DNA, the CDR3 is TGTGCCAGCGCCAGAAACCCCAGGGACTACTCCTACGAGCAGTACTTC.

Comment on this clonotype: This could be a read error, since a much larger clone is one nucleotide away. The chain joins TRBV29-1 to TRBJ2-7; 7 bases are shared with TRBD1. The ends lost 2 bases at V and 11 bases at J; junction bases unmatched: 3. Germline CDR1 reads SQVTM; CDR2 reads ANQGSEA. This CDR3 is 10 amino acids long. The CDR3 region is CSVEQGEKYF. For the CDR3, the DNA is TGCAGCGTTGAACAGGGGGAGAAGTACTTC.

Comment on this clonotype: The junction shows a germline mismatch at one end, possibly a read error. The rearrangement links TRBV6-2 or TRBV6-3 to TRBJ1-1; a weak D match, TRBD1 (6 bases). CDR1 is MNHEY, CDR2 SVGEGT, per germline. This CDR3 is 14 amino acids long. The CDR3 sequence is CASNPGLGATDAFF. The CDR3 nucleotides read TGTGCCAGCAACCCGGGACTGGGGGCGACTGACGCTTTCTTT.

This clonotype has at least ten counts. This rearrangement joins TRBV6-1 to TRBJ2-7; TRBD2 aligns across 14 bases. Germline CDR1 MNHNS, CDR2 SASEGT. This CDR3 has 15 residues. Germline trimming cut 6 bases from V and 2 bases from J; bases unmatched to any gene: 3. CDR3 protein: CASRRGLAGAYEQYF. The CDR3 DNA sequence: TGTGCCAGCAGACGGGGACTAGCGGGAGCCTACGAGCAGTACTTC.

This clonotype showed up many times. One end of the junction fails to match germline, which may point to a read error. V usage is TRBV13 and J usage is TRBJ2-4; D is possibly TRBD2 (7 bases). Germline assignment: CDR1 PRHDT and CDR2 FYEKMQ (reference sequence). The CDR3 is 15 residues long. The CDR3 loop reads CASSLGLAVGDIKYF. The CDR3 bases are TGTGCCAGCAGCTTAGGGCTAGCGGTAGGGGACATTAAGTACTTC.

The CDR3 nucleotides are TGTGCCTGGAGTGTACAGGTCCTAGAGACCCAGTACTTC. This codes for CAWSVQVLETQYF. The chain has TRBV30 and TRBJ2-5, with a tentative D call TRBD1 (5 bases). Germline assignment: CDR1 GTSNPN and CDR2 SVGIG (reference sequence). The CDR3 loop spans 13 amino acids. The V and J ends lost 0 bases and 4 bases respectively, with 9 bases between them. Together with reference TRBV30 and TRBJ2-5, the CDR3 gives the full variable domain: SQTIHQWPATLVQPVGSPLSLECTVEGTSNPNLYWYRQAAGRGLQLLFYSVGIGQISSEVPQNLSASRPQDRQFILSSKKLLLSDSGFYLCAWSVQVLETQYFGPGTRLLVL.

This clonotype was detected ten times or more. The rearrangement joins TRBV2 to TRBJ1-1, with TRBD1 identical over 7 bases. Germline lookup yields CDR1 SNHLY and CDR2 FYNNEI. J was trimmed by 0 bases and V by 7 bases; bases with no gene match: 8. The CDR3 covers 15 residues. Here the CDR3 DNA reads TGTGCCAGCATCCTCGGGGGACAGCTGAACACTGAAGCTTTCTTT. Translated, it gives CASILGGQLNTEAFF.

The chain employs TRBV11-2 and TRBJ2-2, with 11 bases fitting TRBD2. This CDR3 is built from 18 residues. Trimming took 5 bases from V and 0 from J; bases not matched to a gene: 8. The germline CDR1 and CDR2 sequences are SGHAT and FQNNGV. The CDR3: CASSRTSGSLSNTGELFF. CDR3 nucleotides: TGTGCCAGCAGCCGCACTAGCGGGAGCCTTTCGAACACCGGGGAGCTGTTTTTT. Based on the CDR3 plus reference TRBV11-2 and TRBJ2-2, the full variable domain is EAGVAQSPRYKIIEKRQSVAFWCNPISGHATLYWYQQILGQGPKLLIQFQNNGVVDDSQLPKDRFSAERLKGVDSTLKIQPAKLEDSAVYLCASSRTSGSLSNTGELFFGEGSRLTVL.

This clonotype was detected many times. V is TRBV7-6 and J is TRBJ2-7; TRBD1 matches at 7 bases. Germline-derived CDR1 and CDR2 are SGHVS and FNYEAQ. With 2 bases clipped from V and 5 bases from J, the junction kept 3 bases outside the gene matches. This CDR3 has 13 residues. This CDR3 reads CASSLWTGNEQYF. Here the CDR3 DNA reads TGTGCCAGCAGCTTATGGACAGGAAACGAGCAGTACTTC. Complete variable domain (other parts from reference TRBV7-6 and TRBJ2-7): GAGVSQSPRYKVTKRGQDVALRCDPISGHVSLYWYRQALGQGPEFLTYFNYEAQQDKSGLPNDRFSAERPEGSISTLTIQRTEQRDSAMYRCASSLWTGNEQYFGPGTRLTVT.

This clonotype came up many times. The rearrangement uses TRBV12-3 or TRBV12-4 and TRBJ2-5; D may be TRBD1 (6 bases). The CDR3 runs 15 residues. Trimming left V 4 bases short and J 6 bases short, with 18 bases between. DNA for the CDR3: TGTGCCAGCAGTTCGTGGGCAGGGGTGAAGCAGACCCAGTACTTC. As protein: CASSSWAGVKQTQYF.

The gene calls are TRBV20-1 and TRBJ2-7; a possible D gene is TRBD2 (6 bases). The CDR3 runs 15 residues. The ends were cut back, 2 bases at V and 0 bases at J, with 14 bases in the middle. Germline V gives CDR1 DFQATT, CDR2 SNEGSKA (reference sequence). The CDR3 coding sequence is TGCAGTGCTAGAATCCGGGGGATGGCCTCCTACGAGCAGTACTTC. Translation: CSARIRGMASYEQYF.

The CDR3 bases are TGCGCCAGCAGCAAGGAGGGGTATGCTGAAGCTTTCTTT. It codes for CASSKEGYAEAFF. V is TRBV5-1 and J is TRBJ1-1, with D possibly TRBD1 on 5 matching bases. The V gene lost 4 bases and the J gene lost 6 bases, with 13 bases spanning the gap. The V gene's germline CDR1 is SGHRS and CDR2 YFSETQ. The CDR3 extends over 13 amino acids.